The present T cell receptor (beta chain) was sequenced within a study of cytomegalovirus exposure and HLA in healthy donors. Notes on the study in general: Usually a TCR sequence was rare, but some public TCRs were found in many donors. Later analysis identified several of the most significant clusters that appeared linked to common viral pathogens.

Germline values: CDR1 SGHRS, CDR2 YFSETQ. The CDR3 has 15 residues. Germline trimming cut 4 bases from V and 8 bases from J; bases unmatched to any gene: 11. Note on this clone: Its matching antigen is unknown.

Primers for the PCR totalled 60 Vbeta and 13 Jbeta. Sequenced by immunoSEQ multiplex PCR; TCRdb stores in-frame clones only, minus some. The sample holds approximately 180,000 clones, roughly 80% seen once. The receptor's source is a woman between 18 and 29 years old in good health and CMV-seronegative. Sequenced sample: PBMCs. The genes are TRBV5-1 and TRBJ2-1, with TRBD2 matching 8 bases. CDR3 sequence (DNA): TGCGCCAGCAGCCCCGGCGGAGCGGGAGTCGATGAGCAGTTCTTC. Translating it yields CASSPGGAGVDEQFF.